A single sample is the source of the 8 T cell receptor beta chains below, sequenced in a study of response to subunit inactivated influenza vaccine. TCRdb itself ran the RT-PCR reads through MiXCR, one entry per CDR3 protein. The sample records 450,000 to 600,000 distinct CDR3 sequences, approximately 15% being singletons. The material sequenced was CD4+ T cells sorted from PBMCs, taken roughly 24 months after vaccination. The receptors originated from a man aged 45 to 75 who received an inactivated influenza vaccine.

The J gene is TRBJ1-2, the V gene TRBV4-1; D not certain. Deletions cut 0 bases from V and 4 bases from J, with 9 bases between. CDR3 size: 14 residues. The germline gives CDR1 MGHRA, CDR2 YSYEKL. The CDR3 sequence: CASSQDLLSYGYTF. The CDR3 DNA reads as TGCGCCAGCAGCCAAGACCTACTTAGCTATGGCTACACCTTC.

The J gene is TRBJ2-5, the V gene TRBV3-1; D call uncertain. Deletions cut 8 bases from V and 7 bases from J, with 20 bases between. The CDR3 has 14 amino acids. From germline, CDR1 is LGHDT and CDR2 YNNKEL (reference sequence). CDR3 sequence (DNA): TGTGCCAGCGCCCAGGACGGAATCTCTGGGACCCAGTACTTC. This encodes CASAQDGISGTQYF.

This clonotype was counted only a few times. The chain joins TRBV12-3 or TRBV12-4 to TRBJ2-1, with a possible D match to TRBD1 (5 bases). This CDR3 is built from 12 residues. V lost 10 bases and J 5 bases, leaving 12 bases between the germline ends. The CDR3 loop reads CATRASDNEQFF. CDR3 DNA: TGTGCCACCAGGGCCAGCGACAATGAGCAGTTCTTC.

There are a few counts of this clonotype. The chain is built from TRBV7-2 and TRBJ2-1, with TRBD2 matching 7 bases. Looked up from germline, CDR1 is SGHTA and CDR2 is FQGNSA. The CDR3 is 15 residues long. V was clipped by 0 bases and J by 4 bases; unmatched bases: 3. CDR3 protein: CASSLASSGYNEQFF. As DNA, the CDR3 is TGTGCCAGCAGCTTAGCTTCTAGCGGTTACAATGAGCAGTTCTTC. Variable domain in full (rest from reference TRBV7-2 and TRBJ2-1): GAGVSQSPSNKVTEKGKDVELRCDPISGHTALYWYRQSLGQGLEFLIYFQGNSAPDKSGLPSDRFSAERTGGSVSTLTIQRTQQEDSAVYLCASSLASSGYNEQFFGPGTRLTVL.

The chain is built from TRBV5-5 and TRBJ1-1, with D possibly TRBD1 on 6 matching bases. This CDR3 has 13 amino acids. V lost 7 bases and J 6 bases, leaving 16 bases between the germline ends. Germline V lookup: CDR1 SGHKS, CDR2 YYEKEE (reference sequence). The DNA for the CDR3 is TGTGCCAGCGGAGGGGGGGGGTTCGCTGAAGCTTTCTTT. It codes for CASGGGGFAEAFF. Filled out from reference TRBV5-5 and TRBJ1-1, the complete variable domain reads DAGVTQSPTHLIKTRGQQVTLRCSPISGHKSVSWYQQVLGQGPQFIFQYYEKEERGRGNFPDRFSARQFPNYSSELNVNALLLGDSALYLCASGGGGFAEAFFGQGTRLTVV.

This chain connects TRBV27 to TRBJ2-6; possibly TRBD2 for D (5 bases). Germline lookup yields CDR1 MNHEY and CDR2 SMNVEV (reference sequence). V was trimmed by 3 bases and J by 2 bases, leaving 11 bases between them. This CDR3 contains 16 residues. CDR3 residues: CASSFSPGTGANVLTF. The CDR3 DNA reads as TGTGCCAGCAGTTTCTCTCCGGGGACTGGGGCCAACGTCCTGACTTTC.

The sample holds a few counts of this clonotype. The chain employs TRBV18 and TRBJ1-1; 8 positions agree with TRBD1. The V gene end was trimmed by 2 bases and the J gene end by 0 bases; junction bases not matched to a gene: 2. Germline CDR1 is KGHSH and CDR2 is LQKENI. CDR3 size: 15 residues. The CDR3 is CASSPTTGVNTEAFF. Written as DNA, the CDR3 is TGTGCCAGCTCACCAACGACAGGGGTGAACACTGAAGCTTTCTTT. Full variable domain (outside the CDR3, taken from reference TRBV18 and TRBJ1-1): NAGVMQNPRHLVRRRGQEARLRCSPMKGHSHVYWYRQLPEEGLKFMVYLQKENIIDESGMPKERFSAEFPKEGPSILRIQQVVRGDSAAYFCASSPTTGVNTEAFFGQGTRLTVV.

The chain combines TRBV14 with TRBJ2-5; no clear D. Germline values: CDR1 SGHDN, CDR2 FVKESK. The CDR3 has 14 amino acids. With 1 base removed from V and 5 bases from J, the gap between germline ends came to 11 bases. The CDR3 bases are TGTGCCAGCAGCCAAGGAAAGGGTTCGGAGACCCAGTACTTC. Its protein product is CASSQGKGSETQYF. Complete variable domain (other parts from reference TRBV14 and TRBJ2-5): EAGVTQFPSHSVIEKGQTVTLRCDPISGHDNLYWYRRVMGKEIKFLLHFVKESKQDESGMPNNRFLAERTGGTYSTLKVQPAELEDSGVYFCASSQGKGSETQYFGPGTRLLVL.